The 10 T cell receptor beta chains in this list originate from one sample, sequenced in a study of T cell responses to AZD1222 COVID-19 vaccine. Clones were sequenced by immunoSEQ multiplex PCR, and TCRdb holds only the in-frame ones, with some missing. Here the sample spans tens of thousands of clones, roughly 90% being singletons. Source: peripheral blood, taken on day 0 of AZD1222 vaccination. The receptors derive from an adult in good health.

Turning to this clone: A read error may account for a junction end that differs from germline. The rearrangement links TRBV7-7 to TRBJ2-7; D is perhaps TRBD2 (5 bases). The CDR3 runs 14 residues. CDR1 is SSHAT, CDR2 FNYEAQ, per germline (reference sequence). CDR3 coding DNA: TGTGCTAGCAGCGCCGGGAATCCTTCTGAAGAGCAGTACTTC. This encodes CASSAGNPSEEQYF.

V usage is TRBV6-2 or TRBV6-3 and J usage is TRBJ1-5, with TRBD1 identical over 9 bases. V was pared by 5 bases and J by 4 bases, with 9 bases of the junction left unmatched. The CDR3 totals 16 residues. Germline CDR1 MNHEY, CDR2 SVGEGT. As DNA, the CDR3 is TGTGCCAGCAGTAGAAACAGGGGGCAGGGGAATCAGCCCCAGCATTTT. The encoded protein is CASSRNRGQGNQPQHF.

This clone appeared a single time. This chain uses TRBV7-2 with TRBJ1-6; 8 bases match TRBD1. Germline CDR1 SGHTA, CDR2 FQGNSA. The CDR3 has 15 amino acids. The J segment lost 7 bases and the V segment lost 5 bases, leaving 7 bases of the junction unmatched. CDR3 bases: TGTGCCAGCAGCGCGCGACAGGGGAGGAATTCACCCCTCCACTTT. Residues: CASSARQGRNSPLHF.

J is TRBJ2-7 and V is TRBV27; D is possibly TRBD2 (5 bases). Looked up from germline, CDR1 is MNHEY and CDR2 is SMNVEV (reference sequence). The CDR3 covers 15 residues. Trimming took 8 bases from V and 2 from J, leaving 19 bases between them. CDR3 sequence: CASSLGGASPYEQYF. CDR3 coding DNA: TGTGCCAGCTCCCTCGGAGGAGCCTCCCCCTACGAGCAGTACTTC.

V gene TRBV4-2 combines with J gene TRBJ1-2; unclear D gene. CDR3 length equals 14 residues. The germline V and J ends were trimmed by 4 bases and 8 bases, with 17 bases remaining between them. Germline V gene data show CDR1 as LGHNA and CDR2 as YNFKEQ. CDR3 region: CASSPSSQNLGYTF. The CDR3 bases are TGTGCCAGCAGCCCTTCCTCCCAGAATCTAGGCTACACCTTC.

The rearrangement joins TRBV3-1 (or the pseudogene TRBV3-2) to TRBJ1-1, with a weak D call TRBD1 (6 bases). V shed 3 bases and J shed 6 bases, with 20 bases lying between them. The CDR3 loop spans 16 amino acids. CDR1 is LGHDT, CDR2 YNNKEL, per germline (reference sequence). CDR3 bases: TGTGCCAGCAGCCAGGAGCAGGGGATAGGTCGGGCTGAAGCTTTCTTT. It encodes CASSQEQGIGRAEAFF.

This chain connects TRBV11-2 to TRBJ2-7; D may be TRBD2 (6 bases). The CDR3 runs to 15 residues. Between the trimmed V and J ends, which lost 0 bases and 4 bases, there was a span of 13 bases. Germline CDR1 SGHAT, CDR2 FQNNGV. For the CDR3, the DNA is TGTGCCAGCAGCTTAGATGGGCGGGGAGGATACGAGCAGTACTTC. Its translation is CASSLDGRGGYEQYF.

The chain has TRBV5-8 and TRBJ2-5, with 16 bases fitting TRBD2. The V segment lost 3 bases and the J segment 2 bases; nucleotides outside the gene matches: 4. This CDR3 spans 17 amino acids. The germline CDR1 and CDR2 sequences are SGHTS and YDEGEE. The CDR3 DNA is TGTGCCAGCAGCTCGGGACTAGCGGGGGGGGAACAAGAGACCCAGTACTTC. Encoded protein: CASSSGLAGGEQETQYF.

A remark on this clone: This CDR3 is also generated by other DNA sequences in the sample. The chain joins TRBV28 to TRBJ2-1; D may match TRBD1 or TRBD2 (5 bases each). The CDR3 is 12 residues long. V dropped 8 bases and J dropped 0 bases, with 5 bases sitting between them. Germline CDR1 is MDHEN and CDR2 is SYDVKM. Here the CDR3 reads CASGGSYNEQFF. DNA of the CDR3: TGTGCCAGCGGGGGCTCCTACAATGAGCAGTTCTTC. The full variable domain, its missing parts supplied by reference TRBV28 and TRBJ2-1, is DVKVTQSSRYLVKRTGEKVFLECVQDMDHENMFWYRQDPGLGLRLIYFSYDVKMKEKGDIPEGYSVSREKKERFSLILESASTNQTSMYLCASGGSYNEQFFGPGTRLTVL.

This chain uses TRBV18 with TRBJ1-4; D unresolved. The CDR3 runs to 14 residues. The germline CDR1 and CDR2 sequences are KGHSH and LQKENI. V was clipped by 3 bases and J by 3 bases, with 8 bases between them. This CDR3 reads CASSPPSPNEKLFF. The CDR3 DNA follows: TGTGCCAGCTCACCTCCCTCTCCTAATGAAAAACTGTTTTTT.